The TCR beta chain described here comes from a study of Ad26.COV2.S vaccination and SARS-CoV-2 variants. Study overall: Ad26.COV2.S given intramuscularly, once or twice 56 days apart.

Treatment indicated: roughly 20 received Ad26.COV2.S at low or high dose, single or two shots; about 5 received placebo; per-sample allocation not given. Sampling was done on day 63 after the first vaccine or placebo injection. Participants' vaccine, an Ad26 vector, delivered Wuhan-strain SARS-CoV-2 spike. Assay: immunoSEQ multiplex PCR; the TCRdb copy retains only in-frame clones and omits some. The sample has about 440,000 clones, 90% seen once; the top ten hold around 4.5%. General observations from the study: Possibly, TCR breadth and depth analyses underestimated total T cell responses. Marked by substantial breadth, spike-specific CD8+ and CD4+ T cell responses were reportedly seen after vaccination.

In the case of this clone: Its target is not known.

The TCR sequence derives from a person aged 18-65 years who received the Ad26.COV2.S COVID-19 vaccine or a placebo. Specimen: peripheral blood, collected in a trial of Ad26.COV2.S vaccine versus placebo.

In nucleotides, the CDR3 is TGTGCCAGTATTTCAGGGTTGAACACTGAAGCTTTCTTT. It specifies CASISGLNTEAFF. This chain joins TRBV19 and TRBJ1-1; possibly TRBD1 for D (5 bases). The germline V gene encodes CDR1 LNHDA and CDR2 SQIVND (reference sequence). The V and J ends lost 7 bases and 0 bases respectively, with 9 bases between them. The CDR3 length is 13 residues.